The 24 T cell receptor beta chains in this list originate from one sample, sequenced in a study of T cells in Graves' hyperthyroidism and ophthalmopathy. TCR beta CDR3 regions were amplified from RNA. First-round RT-PCR targeting the TCR CDR3 was performed with the HTBI primer set. TCRdb independently ran MiXCR on the multiplex PCR reads; one entry per CDR3 protein. Of 360,000 or so distinct CDR3 sequences in the sample, over 15% were seen once. Sequencing input: blood. These receptor sequences come from a middle-aged woman with Graves' ophthalmopathy.

This clonotype was seen repeatedly, ten times or more. The J gene is TRBJ2-7, the V gene TRBV18; a weak D match, TRBD1 (5 bases). Trimming cost V 1 base and J 2 bases, with 9 bases left between them. The CDR3 loop spans 14 amino acids. The germline CDR1 and CDR2 sequences are KGHSH and LQKENI. CDR3 sequence: CASSPRQYTYEQYF. The CDR3 nucleotides read TGTGCCAGCTCACCACGACAGTATACCTACGAGCAGTACTTC.

V usage is TRBV7-3 and J usage is TRBJ2-7; D is possibly TRBD1 (6 bases). This CDR3 is 13 amino acids long. V gave up 5 bases and J gave up 6 bases, with 14 bases separating them. CDR1 is SGHTA and CDR2 is FQGTGA in the germline V gene. CDR3 residues: CASSTQHRVEQYF. The CDR3 DNA reads TGTGCCAGCAGCACCCAACACAGGGTCGAGCAGTACTTC.

This clonotype was seen many times. This chain uses TRBV7-9 with TRBJ1-3; D is uncertain. This CDR3 has 11 residues. Trimming took off 5 bases at V and 12 bases at J, with 11 bases between the two ends. Per the germline V gene, CDR1 is SEHNR and CDR2 is FQNEAQ (reference sequence). This CDR3 reads CASSTGDHIYF. In DNA form, the CDR3 reads TGTGCCAGCAGCACCGGAGATCACATATATTTT.

This clonotype was found many times. The rearrangement joins TRBV4-1 to TRBJ2-2; 11 bases agree with TRBD2. Per germline, CDR1 MGHRA and CDR2 YSYEKL. This CDR3 comprises 17 residues. The V segment lost 4 bases and the J segment 0 bases; nucleotides outside the gene matches: 4. For the CDR3, the DNA is TGCGCCAGCAGCCTAGGACTAGCGGGTTCGAACACCGGGGAGCTGTTTTTT. Translation gives CASSLGLAGSNTGELFF.

This clonotype was found many times. The chain has TRBV6-2 or TRBV6-3 and TRBJ1-5; TRBD1 aligns across 8 bases. V shed 2 bases and J 4 bases; nucleotides not matched to a gene: 13. The CDR3 length is 18 residues. The germline gives CDR1 MNHEY, CDR2 SVGEGT. CDR3 bases: TGTGCCAGCAGTTACGATACCAGGGGGCTGTGGTCAAATCAGCCCCAGCATTTT. Its protein product is CASSYDTRGLWSNQPQHF.

This clonotype has a count of ten or more. The V and J genes are TRBV28 and TRBJ1-6, with D maybe TRBD1 (6 bases). This CDR3 has 16 amino acids. Per the germline V gene, CDR1 is MDHEN and CDR2 is SYDVKM. Trimming removed 3 bases at V and 5 bases at J, with 14 bases between. CDR3 in amino acids: CASSLTPGHNNSPLHF. CDR3 bases: TGTGCCAGCAGTTTGACCCCGGGACATAATAATTCACCCCTCCACTTT. Variable domain in full (rest from reference TRBV28 and TRBJ1-6): DVKVTQSSRYLVKRTGEKVFLECVQDMDHENMFWYRQDPGLGLRLIYFSYDVKMKEKGDIPEGYSVSREKKERFSLILESASTNQTSMYLCASSLTPGHNNSPLHFGNGTRLTVT.

In this sample, this clonotype turned up many times. The chain recombines TRBV6-1 with TRBJ2-7, with D possibly being TRBD1 or TRBD2 (7 bases each). The CDR3 loop spans 14 amino acids. Germline lookup yields CDR1 MNHNS and CDR2 SASEGT. The ends were cut back, 7 bases at V and 3 bases at J, with 16 bases in the middle. DNA of the CDR3: TGTGCCAGCACCCAGGGGGGGCTAATCTACGAGCAGTACTTC. Its translation: CASTQGGLIYEQYF.

In its sample, this clonotype was seen many times. This chain connects TRBV20-1 to TRBJ2-7; 10 bases are shared with TRBD2. This CDR3 contains 16 residues. V shed 0 bases, J shed 3 bases, and the junction held 8 bases outside the gene matches. Per germline, CDR1 DFQATT and CDR2 SNEGSKA (reference sequence). This CDR3 reads CSAREEEREGLYEQYF. The CDR3 bases are TGCAGTGCTAGAGAGGAGGAGCGGGAGGGCCTCTACGAGCAGTACTTC.

In its sample, this clonotype was seen many times. V gene TRBV6-4 combines with J gene TRBJ2-2; maybe TRBD2 (7 bases). The germline V and J ends were trimmed by 6 bases and 6 bases, with 35 bases remaining between them. Germline-derived CDR1 and CDR2 are MRHNA and SNTAGT. The CDR3 runs 21 residues. For the CDR3, the DNA is TGTGCCAGCAGGGCGTTAGCGGTGTTGCGGGAGATTGGGGGCCCACCCGGGGAGCTGTTTTTT. This gives the protein CASRALAVLREIGGPPGELFF.

This clonotype came up many times. The J gene is TRBJ1-1, the V gene TRBV2; D remains unclear. This CDR3 has 13 amino acids. Trimming took 3 bases from V and 3 from J, leaving 8 bases between them. CDR1 and CDR2 (germline): SNHLY, FYNNEI. CDR3 region: CASSDQAYTEAFF. CDR3 nucleotides: TGTGCCAGCAGTGATCAGGCATACACTGAAGCTTTCTTT. The variable domain in full, completed from reference TRBV2 and TRBJ1-1, reads EPEVTQTPSHQVTQMGQEVILRCVPISNHLYFYWYRQILGQKVEFLVSFYNNEISEKSEIFDDQFSVERPDGSNFTLKIRSTKLEDSAMYFCASSDQAYTEAFFGQGTRLTVV.

This clonotype was counted ten times or more. The CDR3 sequence: CASSNGVVYTF. CDR3 sequence (DNA): TGTGCCAGCAGCAACGGGGTAGTCTACACCTTC. The J gene is TRBJ1-2, the V gene TRBV6-2 or TRBV6-3; D gene unclear. Germline assignment: CDR1 MNHEY and CDR2 SVGEGT. CDR3 length: 11 residues. The V end was cut by 6 bases, the J end by 10 bases, with 12 bases between.

In this sample, this clonotype turned up many times. J is TRBJ1-1 and V is TRBV12-3 or TRBV12-4, with D hard to call. V was clipped by 3 bases and J by 4 bases, with 6 bases between them. The CDR3 runs 12 residues. This CDR3 is CASSFRGTEAFF. CDR3 bases: TGTGCCAGCAGTTTTCGGGGCACTGAAGCTTTCTTT.

This clonotype occurred a few times. This sequence joins TRBV20-1 and TRBJ2-7; D is tentatively TRBD1 or TRBD2 (5 bases each). Between the trimmed V and J ends, which lost 5 bases and 2 bases, there was a span of 16 bases. Looked up from germline, CDR1 is DFQATT and CDR2 is SNEGSKA (reference sequence). The CDR3 contains 14 residues. The CDR3 DNA is TGCAGTGCTTGGCCCGGGACCGGGGCCTACGAGCAGTACTTC. It is translated as CSAWPGTGAYEQYF.

This clonotype was detected ten times or more. V and J are TRBV28 and TRBJ2-7, with TRBD1 matching 7 bases. CDR3 length: 16 residues. V trimming: 3 bases; J trimming: 6 bases; junction bases outside the gene matches: 14. Germline V CDR1 and CDR2: MDHEN, SYDVKM. Here the CDR3 DNA reads TGTGCCAGCAGTTTTGTTTCGGGCCCCAGGGGGTGCGAGCAGTACTTC. Amino acid sequence: CASSFVSGPRGCEQYF.

Many counts were recorded for this clonotype. The V gene is TRBV11-2, the J gene TRBJ1-2, with D unresolved. The CDR3 runs 13 residues. V lost 5 bases and J 4 bases, leaving 11 bases between the germline ends. CDR1 is SGHAT and CDR2 is FQNNGV in the germline V gene. CDR3 protein: CASSPATTYGYTF. As DNA, the CDR3 is TGTGCCAGCAGCCCTGCCACGACCTATGGCTACACCTTC.

This clonotype has a count of ten or more. The genes are TRBV15 and TRBJ2-2, with D unresolved. The germline V gene encodes CDR1 LNHNV and CDR2 YYDKDF (reference sequence). The CDR3 consists of 12 residues. Trimming left V 6 bases short and J 6 bases short, with 8 bases between. Here the CDR3 reads CATRVGPGELFF. The CDR3 DNA reads as TGTGCCACCAGGGTGGGTCCCGGGGAGCTGTTTTTT. The full variable domain, with the rest looked up from reference TRBV15 and TRBJ2-2, is DAMVIQNPRYQVTQFGKPVTLSCSQTLNHNVMYWYQQKSSQAPKLLFHYYDKDFNNEADTPDNFQSRRPNTSFCFLDIRSPGLGDTAMYLCATRVGPGELFFGEGSRLTVL.

This clonotype was seen at least ten times. The chain joins TRBV2 to TRBJ1-2; TRBD1 matches 7 bases. This CDR3 has 15 amino acids. Germline V gene lookup returns CDR1 SNHLY and CDR2 FYNNEI. Trimming at V came to 0 bases and at J to 4 bases, leaving 5 bases not matched to a gene. The CDR3 bases are TGTGCCAGCAGTGAAGCGCGGGCAGGGGGCTATGGCTACACCTTC. This codes for CASSEARAGGYGYTF.

V gene TRBV12-3 or TRBV12-4 combines with J gene TRBJ1-2; 8 positions match TRBD1. The CDR3 contains 16 residues. J lost 6 bases, V lost 6 bases, and 15 bases had no gene match. The CDR3 reads CASSLSSLDRADGYTF. CDR3 coding DNA: TGTGCCAGCAGCTTATCCTCCCTGGACAGGGCGGATGGCTACACCTTC.

This clonotype was seen only a few times. This chain uses TRBV20-1 with TRBJ2-2; 9 positions agree with TRBD2. The J segment lost 0 bases and the V segment lost 5 bases, leaving 7 bases of the junction unmatched. Germline values: CDR1 DFQATT, CDR2 SNEGSKA (reference sequence). The length of the CDR3 is 16 residues. CDR3 in amino acids: CSARTIAGANTGELFF. The CDR3 DNA sequence: TGCAGTGCTCGGACGATAGCGGGAGCGAACACCGGGGAGCTGTTTTTT.

This clonotype was seen ten or more times. A much larger clone lies a single base off, so this may be a read error. J is TRBJ2-7 and V is TRBV5-1, with TRBD2 matching 11 bases. Germline assignment: CDR1 SGHRS and CDR2 YFSETQ. The CDR3 consists of 19 residues. V gave up 4 bases and J gave up 2 bases; unmatched junction bases: 17. This chain's CDR3 is CASSLSDGTSGRRTYEQYF. The CDR3, as DNA: TGCGCCAGCAGCCTTTCTGACGGGACTAGCGGACGCCGAACCTACGAGCAGTACTTC.

The chain carries TRBV29-1 and TRBJ1-2; 7 bases fit TRBD1. The V and J ends lost 4 bases and 6 bases, in that order; junction bases with no gene match: 17. Germline V lookup: CDR1 SQVTM, CDR2 ANQGSEA. This CDR3 has 16 amino acids. The CDR3 loop is CSVVTAGGSWFDGYTF. The DNA for the CDR3 is TGCAGCGTTGTTACGGCAGGGGGATCCTGGTTCGATGGCTACACCTTC. Using reference TRBV29-1 and TRBJ1-2 for the parts outside the CDR3, the full variable domain is SAVISQKPSRDICQRGTSLTIQCQVDSQVTMMFWYRQQPGQSLTLIATANQGSEATYESGFVIDKFPISRPNLTFSTLTVSNMSPEDSSIYLCSVVTAGGSWFDGYTFGSGTRLTVV.

This clonotype appeared many times. The V gene is TRBV7-3, the J gene TRBJ1-5, with TRBD1 matching over 9 bases. Germline CDR1 reads SGHTA; CDR2 reads FQGTGA. The CDR3 runs to 15 residues. J gave up 4 bases and V 8 bases, and 9 bases lay outside the gene matches. The CDR3 loop is CASDLQGAANQPQHF. The CDR3 DNA reads as TGTGCCAGCGACTTACAGGGGGCCGCAAATCAGCCCCAGCATTTT.

As to this clonotype: At one end the junction does not follow the germline gene, possibly because of a read error. The V and J genes are TRBV29-1 and TRBJ2-7, with D perhaps matching TRBD2 (6 bases). This CDR3 spans 13 amino acids. Germline-derived CDR1 and CDR2 are SQVTM and ANQGSEA. CDR3 coding DNA: TGCGGCGTTGAAGATGGGGGGAGGTACGAGCAGTACTTC. This gives the protein CGVEDGGRYEQYF.

This clonotype was picked up a small number of times. V usage is TRBV11-1 and J usage is TRBJ2-2, with TRBD2 matching over 12 bases. Per the germline V gene, CDR1 is SGHAT and CDR2 is FQDESV (reference sequence). The trim removed 5 bases at V and 5 bases at J, leaving 9 bases unmatched. The CDR3 consists of 17 residues. The CDR3: CASSPRAGTSGTGELFF. The CDR3 DNA follows: TGTGCCAGCAGCCCCAGAGCCGGGACTAGCGGGACCGGGGAGCTGTTTTTT.